The 21 T cell receptor beta chains below come from one sample, sequenced in a study of T cells expressing NK-cell markers. TCRdb re-called the 5' RACE reads, yielding one record per CDR3 amino acid sequence without DNA. In all, the sample yields some 440,000 distinct CDR3 sequences. The sequenced sample was blood T cells: a sorted CD56 or NKG2C T cell subset, CD4+ or CD8+ T cells, or bulk PBMC T cells (not recorded which). The receptors shown here come from a woman between 50 and 59 years old in good health.

The V gene is TRBV6-6, the J gene TRBJ2-3. Germline V gene data show CDR1 as MNHNY and CDR2 as SVGAGI (reference sequence). The CDR3 is 12 amino acids. The CDR3 protein is CASSYSSDTQYF.

The J gene is TRBJ2-3, the V gene TRBV20-1. The germline gives CDR1 DFQATT, CDR2 SNEGSKA (reference sequence). There are 12 residues in the CDR3. The CDR3 sequence is CSAGRHTDTQYF.

V is TRBV15 and J is TRBJ1-4; the D call from TCRdb, TRBD1, cannot be confirmed without DNA. In germline, CDR1 is LNHNV, CDR2 YYDKDF (reference sequence). The CDR3 covers 14 residues. CDR3 residues: CATSTDRGNEKLFF.

The rearrangement links TRBV20-1 to TRBJ1-2. Germline V CDR1 and CDR2: DFQATT, SNEGSKA (reference sequence). This CDR3 is 11 amino acids long. The CDR3 loop reads CSVGATYGYTF.

The V gene is TRBV7-9, the J gene TRBJ2-1; TCRdb selects TRBD1, and the lack of DNA leaves this call unchecked. CDR3 length equals 13 residues. Germline V gene sequence: CDR1 SEHNR, CDR2 FQNEAQ (reference sequence). The CDR3: CASSWAPAQPQFF.

The J gene is TRBJ2-3, the V gene TRBV12-3 or TRBV12-4. CDR3 length: 14 residues. Here the CDR3 reads CASRQRTFTDTQYF.

V gene TRBV5-1 combines with J gene TRBJ2-3; TCRdb's D call of TRBD2 is untestable without DNA. The CDR3 runs 16 residues. From germline, CDR1 is SGHRS and CDR2 YFSETQ. The CDR3 loop is CASSLETSGTQGSQYF.

The chain combines TRBV30 with TRBJ2-1; without DNA, the TCRdb call of TRBD1 cannot be checked. The V gene's germline CDR1 is GTSNPN and CDR2 SVGIG (reference sequence). The CDR3 loop spans 15 amino acids. CDR3 sequence: CAWSAGGSSYNEQFF.

The chain is built from TRBV3-1 and TRBJ1-3. Per germline, CDR1 LGHDT and CDR2 YNNKEL (reference sequence). The CDR3 extends over 13 amino acids. Here the CDR3 reads CASSQEGGNTIYF.

V and J are TRBV27 and TRBJ1-6; TCRdb's D call of TRBD1 is untestable without DNA. CDR1 is MNHEY and CDR2 is SMNVEV in the germline V gene (reference sequence). The CDR3 extends over 15 amino acids. This CDR3 is CASSSWGQANSPLHF.

V and J are TRBV3-1 and TRBJ2-7; TCRdb selects TRBD2, and the lack of DNA leaves this call unchecked. Germline V gene sequence: CDR1 LGHDT, CDR2 YNNKEL (reference sequence). CDR3 size: 14 residues. The CDR3: CASTEDSGRMQQYF.

The J gene is TRBJ2-2, the V gene TRBV12-3 or TRBV12-4; TCRdb indicates TRBD2, and absent DNA this call remains unverified. The CDR3 runs to 12 residues. The CDR3 sequence: CAISGLDMRLFF.

The chain has TRBV5-1 and TRBJ1-5. CDR1 is SGHRS and CDR2 is YFSETQ in the germline V gene. The CDR3 spans 13 residues. CDR3 sequence: CASSIDWGQPQHF.

This sequence joins TRBV5-5 and TRBJ2-1; TCRdb designates TRBD2, a call that cannot be tested without DNA. This CDR3 has 14 amino acids. Germline V gene lookup returns CDR1 SGHKS and CDR2 YYEKEE (reference sequence). The CDR3 sequence is CASSSTASGREQFF. Full variable domain (outside the CDR3, taken from reference TRBV5-5 and TRBJ2-1): DAGVTQSPTHLIKTRGQQVTLRCSPISGHKSVSWYQQVLGQGPQFIFQYYEKEERGRGNFPDRFSARQFPNYSSELNVNALLLGDSALYLCASSSTASGREQFFGPGTRLTVL.

The chain is built from TRBV30 and TRBJ2-5. CDR1 and CDR2 (germline): GTSNPN, SVGIG (reference sequence). CDR3 length: 12 amino acids. The CDR3 spells CAWSVRGETQYF.

J is TRBJ2-2 and V is TRBV29-1; TCRdb outputs TRBD2, but without DNA this stays unchecked. CDR1 is SQVTM, CDR2 ANQGSEA, per germline. This CDR3 contains 13 residues. Here the CDR3 reads CSVDSLGTGELFF.

This chain uses TRBV25-1 with TRBJ2-4. Germline lookup yields CDR1 MGHDK and CDR2 SYGVNS. There are 15 residues in the CDR3. The CDR3 spells CASSEGSKAKNIQYF.

The chain combines TRBV4-1 with TRBJ1-2; TCRdb outputs TRBD1, but without DNA this stays unchecked. Germline CDR1 reads MGHRA; CDR2 reads YSYEKL. The CDR3 totals 17 residues. The chain's CDR3 is CASSQAIQGAANYGYTF.

This rearrangement joins TRBV27 to TRBJ2-7; the D gene TCRdb calls, TRBD2, cannot be checked with no DNA. Germline values: CDR1 MNHEY, CDR2 SMNVEV (reference sequence). This CDR3 is 14 amino acids long. The CDR3: CASRRRESSYEQYF.

V usage is TRBV19 and J usage is TRBJ2-1; TCRdb's D call, TRBD2, is unchecked because there is no DNA. CDR3 size: 16 residues. Germline loops: CDR1 LNHDA, CDR2 SQIVND (reference sequence). This CDR3 is CASRLLSSGRRDEQFF.

The chain employs TRBV4-1 and TRBJ1-4. Germline CDR1 MGHRA, CDR2 YSYEKL. The length of the CDR3 is 14 residues. CDR3 amino acids: CASSHGRLTEKLFF.